This T cell receptor beta chain was sequenced in a study of cytomegalovirus exposure and HLA in healthy donors. PCR used 60 Vbeta primers and 13 Jbeta primers. Assay: immunoSEQ multiplex PCR; the TCRdb copy retains only in-frame clones and omits some. The sample holds some 180,000 clones; 77% are singletons and the top ten take approximately 1.4%. This clone showed up just a few times. Sequences were obtained from PBMCs. The source is a man between 18 and 35 years old in good health and CMV-seronegative.

CDR3 nucleotide sequence: TGTGCCTGGAGTGGCGGGGGCTACACCTTC. Its protein is CAWSGGGYTF. The chain couples TRBV30 to TRBJ1-2; D gene ambiguous. Germline V gene sequence: CDR1 GTSNPN, CDR2 SVGIG (reference sequence). Trimming pared 1 base from V and 8 bases from J, leaving 5 bases between. The CDR3 covers 10 residues.